This T cell receptor beta chain originates from a study of metastatic and nonmetastatic thyroid tumors. Background on the study: The authors compared repertoires across blood and tumor or nodule tissue from malignant and benign thyroid patients.

This clone came up a few times. Until they underwent thyroid surgery, no patient had received any treatment. The V end was cut by 6 bases, the J end by 7 bases, with 9 bases between. The CDR3 is 11 residues long. CDR1 ENHRY and CDR2 SYGVKD come from the germline V gene. MiXCR re-clonotyped the PCR reads for TCRdb. The sample yields just under 20,000 clones, under 25% seen once. Sequenced material: adjacent normal tissue. This clonotype was sampled from a female donor with papillary thyroid cancer or a benign thyroid nodule (not recorded which). Some clones in this sample may be carry-over from other donors' samples. The chain recombines TRBV10-3 with TRBJ1-1; D gene ambiguous. CDR3 DNA: TGTGCCATCAGCGGACGGGGTGAAGCTTTCTTT. It specifies CAISGRGEAFF.